These 6 T cell receptor beta chains share one sample of origin, sequenced in a study of cytomegalovirus exposure and HLA in healthy donors. Primers: 60 Vbeta forward and 13 Jbeta reverse. TCRdb's copy holds only in-frame clones and misses some; the assay was immunoSEQ multiplex PCR. Recorded for this sample: 140,000 to 150,000 clones. Sequences were obtained from PBMCs. These receptor sequences come from a woman aged 45-60 years in good health and CMV-seronegative.

This chain links TRBV2 with TRBJ1-6; 7 bases fit TRBD1. CDR1 and CDR2 (germline): SNHLY, FYNNEI. The CDR3 consists of 16 residues. After removal of 7 bases from V and 0 bases from J, the junction contained 6 bases not matched to a gene. CDR3 nucleotides: TGTGCCAGCAACCCGGGACAGAGCTCCTATAATTCACCCCTCCACTTT. Translation: CASNPGQSSYNSPLHF.

The rearrangement uses TRBV10-3 and TRBJ2-1; 8 bases map to TRBD2. This CDR3 region has 15 residues. Trimming took 0 bases from V and 7 from J; bases not matched to a gene: 5. Germline-derived CDR1 and CDR2 are ENHRY and SYGVKD. The DNA of the CDR3 is TGTGCCATCAGTGAGTCAACTAGCGGAGGGAATGAGCAGTTCTTC. This codes for CAISESTSGGNEQFF.

The CDR3 spells CASSLSSGSNEQYF. The CDR3 DNA sequence: TGTGCCAGCAGCTTATCCAGCGGGAGTAACGAGCAGTACTTC. This chain links TRBV5-4 with TRBJ2-7; TRBD2 matches 8 bases. V was pared by 2 bases and J by 5 bases, with 6 bases of the junction left unmatched. Germline-derived CDR1 and CDR2 are SGHNT and YYREEE (reference sequence). This CDR3 is 14 amino acids long.

As for this clone: Its ends do not fully match the called genes, so a read error is possible. This chain connects TRBV5-6 to TRBJ2-5; maybe TRBD1 (6 bases). This CDR3 is built from 14 residues. The germline V gene encodes CDR1 SGHDT and CDR2 YYEEEE. CDR3 DNA sequence: TGTGACAGCAGCTTGGGGGACACCCAAGAGACCCAGTACTTC. Amino acids: CDSSLGDTQETQYF.

This rearrangement joins TRBV5-8 to TRBJ1-5, with no clear D. This CDR3 comprises 13 residues. Trimming cost V 4 bases and J 4 bases, with 9 bases left between them. Germline lookup yields CDR1 SGHTS and CDR2 YDEGEE. CDR3 in DNA: TGTGCCAGCAGCGGACTGACGAATCAGCCCCAGCATTTT. Translating gives CASSGLTNQPQHF.

The gene calls are TRBV4-2 and TRBJ2-5; no clear D. The CDR3 has 12 amino acids. Looked up from germline, CDR1 is LGHNA and CDR2 is YNFKEQ. V dropped 2 bases and J dropped 3 bases, with 4 bases sitting between them. CDR3 sequence reads: CASSQPEETQYF. In DNA, the CDR3 is TGTGCCAGCAGCCAACCTGAAGAGACCCAGTACTTC.